Sequencing of this TCR beta chain was carried out in a study of blood T cell repertoires in COVID-19. Study overall: Whether acute or convalescent, the COVID-19 samples came from the United States, Italy and Spain. PBMCs, B-cell-depleted T cells, or T cells were the source of the cDNA or gDNA that made up the material.

Trimming removed 1 base at V and 0 bases at J, with 5 bases between. This CDR3 comprises 14 residues. Germline V CDR1 and CDR2: SGHTA, FQGNSA. As processed by the authors: Reference gene primer amplification in the assay estimated nucleated cell counts. The protocol was immunoSEQ multiplex PCR, while the TCRdb copy is restricted to in-frame clones and leaves out a portion. For V, J and clone size, that table is used; D and trimming come from the DNA. This table holds approximately 200,000 clones, 84% found once. V is TRBV7-2 and J is TRBJ2-3; no firm D call. The sequence was obtained from a woman aged 60 to 75 with acute or convalescent COVID-19. The sample was peripheral blood. The CDR3 DNA is TGTGCCAGCAGCTTAGGGGCGAGCACAGATACGCAGTATTTT. Its translation: CASSLGASTDTQYF.